This T cell receptor beta chain was recorded in a study of blood T cell repertoires in COVID-19. Libraries were prepared by immunoSEQ multiplex PCR; TCRdb keeps only in-frame clonotypes and omits some of them. The data contain 250,000 or so clones, roughly 89% of them seen just once; the ten biggest clones take up 4% to 5%. Germline CDR1 reads MNHNY; CDR2 reads SVGAGI (reference sequence). The CDR3 runs 13 residues. V gave up 6 bases and J gave up 3 bases, with 8 bases separating them. Material: peripheral blood. The chain links TRBV6-6 to TRBJ2-2; D remains ambiguous. The sequence was collected from a woman between 40 and 55 years old who had recovered from COVID-19. CDR3: CASSSPDTGELFF. CDR3 sequence (DNA): TGTGCCAGCAGCTCTCCAGACACCGGGGAGCTGTTTTTT.